The 25 T cell receptor beta chains presented below share a single source sample, sequenced in a study of glioma-infiltrating T cells after dendritic cell vaccination. Time point given: after dendritic cell vaccination, including at tumor progression/relapse. Here immunoSEQ multiplex PCR was the method, and the copy in TCRdb shows in-frame clones only, minus some. The data contain fewer than 65,000 clones, approximately 91% of them seen just once; the ten biggest clones take up 5% to 6.5%. Sequences were derived from blood, sampled after dendritic cell vaccination. The source is a human donor with glioblastoma.

J is TRBJ2-1 and V is TRBV5-5, with 10 bases identical to TRBD2. Germline values: CDR1 SGHKS, CDR2 YYEKEE (reference sequence). J was trimmed by 7 bases and V by 3 bases; bases with no gene match: 7. This CDR3 contains 15 residues. CDR3 sequence (DNA): TGTGCCAGCAGCTCTGGACTAGCGGAGGTGAATGAGCAGTTCTTC. The encoded protein is CASSSGLAEVNEQFF.

The chain couples TRBV6-1 to TRBJ2-5, with D possibly being TRBD1 (5 bases). The CDR3 consists of 14 residues. The V end lost 1 base, the J end lost 4 bases, and 10 bases lay between the germline ends. Germline-derived CDR1 and CDR2 are MNHNS and SASEGT. In nucleotides, the CDR3 is TGTGCCAGCAGTGAAGTCCAGGGTGGAGAGACCCAGTACTTC. Protein product: CASSEVQGGETQYF.

The chain combines TRBV18 with TRBJ2-7, with TRBD1 identical over 9 bases. The germline V gene encodes CDR1 KGHSH and CDR2 LQKENI. This CDR3 contains 14 residues. Trimming at V came to 3 bases and at J to 4 bases, leaving 4 bases not matched to a gene. The DNA of the CDR3 is TGTGCCAGCTCACCGCGGACAGGGGTTTACGAGCAGTACTTC. Its protein product is CASSPRTGVYEQYF.

The chain links TRBV5-8 to TRBJ2-5; D remains unclear. Trimming removed 5 bases from V and 8 bases from J, with 10 bases in between. Germline CDR1 reads SGHTS; CDR2 reads YDEGEE. The CDR3 totals 11 residues. This chain's CDR3 is CASSNPSTQYF. Here the CDR3 DNA reads TGTGCCAGCAGTAATCCCTCCACCCAGTACTTC.

The CDR3 here is CASSRRTSGRLTGELFF. As DNA, the CDR3 is TGTGCCAGCAGTCGAAGGACTAGCGGGAGGTTGACCGGGGAGCTGTTTTTT. V gene TRBV28 combines with J gene TRBJ2-2, with 14 bases lining up with TRBD2. The CDR3 runs 17 residues. Germline CDR1 is MDHEN and CDR2 is SYDVKM. V lost 5 bases and J lost 5; bases outside the gene matches: 7.

This chain uses TRBV7-9 with TRBJ2-1, with 7 bases that match TRBD1. The germline V gene has CDR1 SEHNR and CDR2 FQNEAQ (reference sequence). V shed 4 bases and J 3 bases; nucleotides not matched to a gene: 6. The CDR3 has 15 amino acids. The CDR3 protein is CASSSPSGGYNEQFF. The CDR3 region has the DNA TGTGCCAGCAGCTCGCCCTCAGGGGGCTACAATGAGCAGTTCTTC.

The gene calls are TRBV7-6 and TRBJ2-1, with D possibly being TRBD1 (6 bases). Trimming removed 3 bases from V and 8 bases from J, with 8 bases in between. CDR1 and CDR2 from the germline V gene are SGHVS and FNYEAQ. The length of the CDR3 is 12 residues. CDR3 bases: TGTGCCAGCAGCTTGTCAGGGGATGAGCAGTTCTTC. Protein sequence: CASSLSGDEQFF.

The V gene is TRBV6-6, the J gene TRBJ1-1; D gene unclear. The germline V and J ends were trimmed by 3 bases and 4 bases, with 15 bases remaining between them. The CDR3 has 15 residues. The germline V gene has CDR1 MNHNY and CDR2 SVGAGI (reference sequence). The CDR3 spells CASSYAGRFGTEAFF. The CDR3 nucleotides read TGTGCCAGCAGTTATGCGGGGAGGTTTGGCACTGAAGCTTTCTTT.

This sequence joins TRBV5-6 and TRBJ2-1; the D gene is possibly TRBD2 (6 bases). Trimming removed 3 bases from V and 4 bases from J, with 26 bases in between. This CDR3 is built from 19 residues. Germline CDR1 is SGHDT and CDR2 is YYEEEE. In nucleotides, the CDR3 is TGTGCCAGCAGCTCCCGGGAAATAGAGCTAGCGAGTTCATACAATGAGCAGTTCTTC. It encodes CASSSREIELASSYNEQFF.

This chain links TRBV9 with TRBJ2-3; 9 nucleotides agree with TRBD2. Germline CDR1 reads SGDLS; CDR2 reads YYNGEE. This CDR3 region has 12 residues. The junction had 3 bases not matched to a gene; V was cut back by 2 bases and J by 11 bases. CDR3 DNA sequence: TGTGCCAGCAGCGTTAGCGGGAGAGGGCAGTATTTT. Residues: CASSVSGRGQYF.

This sequence joins TRBV9 and TRBJ2-1; 7 bases are shared with TRBD1. Germline CDR1 is SGDLS and CDR2 is YYNGEE. The length of the CDR3 is 15 residues. V lost 7 bases and J lost 4; bases outside the gene matches: 11. CDR3 loop: CASGAGTDQYNEQFF. CDR3 sequence (DNA): TGTGCCAGCGGGGCCGGGACAGACCAGTACAATGAGCAGTTCTTC. Full variable domain (rest looked up from reference TRBV9 and TRBJ2-1): DSGVTQTPKHLITATGQRVTLRCSPRSGDLSVYWYQQSLDQGLQFLIQYYNGEERAKGNILERFSAQQFPDLHSELNLSSLELGDSALYFCASGAGTDQYNEQFFGPGTRLTVL.

The gene calls are TRBV16 and TRBJ1-5, with unresolved D. The CDR3 runs 12 residues. Trimming removed 4 bases from V and 15 bases from J, with 16 bases in between. The germline gives CDR1 KGHSY, CDR2 FQNENV. CDR3 sequence: CASSRLEGLRHF. DNA of the CDR3: TGTGCCAGCAGCCGCCTCGAGGGCCTTCGGCATTTT.

The chain couples TRBV27 to TRBJ1-1; no definite D call. Germline V CDR1 and CDR2: MNHEY, SMNVEV (reference sequence). With 7 bases removed from V and 0 bases from J, the gap between germline ends came to 9 bases. This CDR3 has 13 residues. The CDR3 nucleotides are TGTGCCAGCAAACGACAAATGAACACTGAAGCTTTCTTT. Its translation: CASKRQMNTEAFF.

This chain uses TRBV11-2 with TRBJ2-7; D not resolved. This CDR3 contains 15 residues. V lost 5 bases, J lost 9 bases, and 23 bases lay in between. From germline, CDR1 is SGHAT and CDR2 FQNNGV. The CDR3 DNA sequence: TGTGCCAGCAGCCCCACTCCGCCATCAAATCCGTGGCAGTACTTC. This translates into CASSPTPPSNPWQYF. Drawing the rest from reference TRBV11-2 and TRBJ2-7, the complete variable domain is EAGVAQSPRYKIIEKRQSVAFWCNPISGHATLYWYQQILGQGPKLLIQFQNNGVVDDSQLPKDRFSAERLKGVDSTLKIQPAKLEDSAVYLCASSPTPPSNPWQYFGPGTRLTVT.

V usage is TRBV7-9 and J usage is TRBJ2-3; D might be TRBD2 (5 bases). There are 11 residues in the CDR3. Trimming shortened V by 5 bases and J by 14 bases, and 14 bases separated the two germline ends. Germline loops: CDR1 SEHNR, CDR2 FQNEAQ (reference sequence). The chain's CDR3 is CASSPDLISYF. CDR3 nucleotides: TGTGCCAGCAGCCCGGACTTAATTTCGTATTTT.

This chain joins TRBV27 and TRBJ2-1; 8 bases line up with TRBD2. CDR3 length: 18 residues. Germline values: CDR1 MNHEY, CDR2 SMNVEV (reference sequence). Trimming took 6 bases from V and 0 from J; bases not matched to a gene: 13. CDR3 residues: CASRNKGTSGYSYNEQFF. CDR3 coding DNA: TGTGCCAGCAGAAATAAGGGTACTAGCGGATACTCCTACAATGAGCAGTTCTTC.

This clone has only a few counts. This chain uses TRBV7-6 with TRBJ2-5, with D unresolved. The CDR3 is 14 amino acids. The V and J ends lost 2 bases and 3 bases respectively, with 10 bases between them. Germline loops: CDR1 SGHVS, CDR2 FNYEAQ. CDR3 sequence: CASSLLPNEETQYF. The CDR3 coding sequence is TGTGCCAGCAGCTTACTACCCAACGAAGAGACCCAGTACTTC.

The chain has TRBV7-2 and TRBJ2-7; TRBD2 matches 14 bases. V gave up 5 bases and J gave up 5 bases; unmatched junction bases: 8. This CDR3 comprises 16 residues. Germline V gene sequence: CDR1 SGHTA, CDR2 FQGNSA. The CDR3: CASSTQGLAGVHEQYF. The CDR3 DNA reads TGTGCCAGCAGCACACAGGGACTAGCGGGAGTACACGAGCAGTACTTC.

This clone was counted once. The rearrangement joins TRBV5-6 to TRBJ1-3; TRBD1 is a possible D gene (5 bases). Germline V lookup: CDR1 SGHDT, CDR2 YYEEEE. This CDR3 has 16 residues. V lost 2 bases and J 0 bases, leaving 12 bases between the germline ends. CDR3 region: CASSFRALSSGNTIYF. CDR3 in DNA: TGTGCCAGCAGCTTCAGGGCCCTGAGCTCTGGAAACACCATATATTTT.

The chain recombines TRBV20-1 with TRBJ1-4; the D is unclear. V was clipped by 5 bases and J by 14 bases, with 15 bases between them. Germline V gene sequence: CDR1 DFQATT, CDR2 SNEGSKA (reference sequence). CDR3 length: 11 amino acids. The CDR3 here is CSARLLSSLFF. In DNA, the CDR3 is TGCAGTGCTCGGTTATTAAGCTCCCTGTTTTTT.

The V call is TRBV28, the J call TRBJ2-4, with no clear D. This CDR3 is built from 12 residues. Trimming stripped 3 bases from V and 9 bases from J, with 9 bases between. Germline loops: CDR1 MDHEN, CDR2 SYDVKM. The CDR3 bases are TGTGCCAGCAGTTTGGCTAGAGGCATTCAGTACTTC. Translating gives CASSLARGIQYF.

This chain connects TRBV27 to TRBJ2-1; maybe TRBD2 (7 bases). Germline V gives CDR1 MNHEY, CDR2 SMNVEV (reference sequence). CDR3 length: 13 amino acids. The V gene lost 7 bases and the J gene lost 7 bases, with 14 bases spanning the gap. The CDR3 protein is CASTRGPGNEQFF. Here the CDR3 DNA reads TGTGCCAGCACGCGGGGGCCCGGTAATGAGCAGTTCTTC.

V gene TRBV6-6 combines with J gene TRBJ2-7, with D hard to call. The CDR3 length is 12 residues. V gave up 6 bases and J gave up 3 bases, with 9 bases separating them. CDR1 is MNHNY and CDR2 is SVGAGI in the germline V gene (reference sequence). In nucleotides, the CDR3 is TGTGCCAGCAGCCTCGAGGACTACGAGCAGTACTTC. As protein: CASSLEDYEQYF.

J is TRBJ2-1 and V is TRBV9; 8 nucleotides align to TRBD1. Losses at the gene ends were 4 bases for V and 4 bases for J; bases not matched to a gene: 4. The CDR3 spans 14 residues. CDR1 is SGDLS, CDR2 YYNGEE, per germline. CDR3 DNA sequence: TGTGCCAGCAGCTTGCAGGGGGCATACAATGAGCAGTTCTTC. This encodes CASSLQGAYNEQFF.

This clone has a single count. The chain joins TRBV19 to TRBJ1-5; D gene uncertain. Germline V gene sequence: CDR1 LNHDA, CDR2 SQIVND (reference sequence). The CDR3 covers 12 residues. V lost 1 base to trimming and J lost 11 bases, with 9 bases between them. In nucleotides, the CDR3 is TGTGCCAGTAGTATAGGGAGGGCAGCCCAGCATTTT. Residues: CASSIGRAAQHF.